This T cell receptor beta chain was recovered during a study of T cell clonotyping in hematopoietic cell transplantation (dated by TCRdb to the early 2020s). At the level of the whole study: A total of more than 130 blood samples were collected in the study from roughly 33 consecutive transplant recipients and their related donors. Recruitment of patients was conducted between late 2015 and January 2017, and follow-up was continued until late 2020 or death. The research as a whole found: Overlap with donor repertoires was found for only a small fraction of recipient repertoires, with over 95% found to appear de novo at the given depth. After transplant, TCR diversity in recipients dropped, and pathologically expanded clonotypes increased progressively from day 30 to day 180. The sample size was limited, and CD4 and CD8 repertoire contributions could not be separated because cells were not sorted. Broader posttransplant TCR repertoire diversity was predicted by donor and pretransplant recipient Inverse Simpson Index values.

For this clone: This receptor's antigen is unknown. Per-base qualities were not stored, and no clone one base away is much larger.

For TCR beta sequencing, blood samples came from the related transplant donors. Nuclei Lysis Solution was used to extract genomic DNA from fresh or cryopreserved unfractionated peripheral blood mononuclear cells. The immunoSEQ assay, a bias-controlled multiplex PCR with V- and J-specific primers, was used to amplify TCR beta CDR3 regions from genomic DNA. In a second PCR step, a proprietary barcode and Illumina adapter sequences were attached to the CDR3 amplicons. An Illumina MiSeq instrument was used for sequencing of the CDR3 libraries. Per the source publication's procedure: immunoSEQ Analyzer 3.0 was used for export and quality control, with R Bioconductor and Immunarch used for downstream analyses. Only productive rearrangements in the normalized downsampled data set were used to calculate repertoire metrics. In the normalized cohort, clonotypes with more than 5 templates were defined as pathologically expanded. The Inverse Simpson Index was used to measure repertoire diversity. The non-normalized data set was used for CMV-specificity analyses so that all clonotypes could be captured. In TCRdb, the immuneACCESS table is reduced to in-frame sequences with V and J assigned. These tables do not hold every clone; where another copy was compared, an unresolved V gene accounts for under half, and the others remain unexplained. D and trimming come from the DNA, and the V and J calls and clone size come from that table. For this sample the table gives 30,000 to 45,000 clones, of which 88% were detected only once. The top ten clonotypes cover roughly 2% of the sample.

The receptor was isolated from a woman aged 40-49 years in good health. Some clones in this sample may be carry-over from other donors' samples. Sequences were obtained from peripheral blood mononuclear cells.

Here the CDR3 is given as CASSPYRDRGSPLHF. In nucleotides, the sequence is TGTGCCAGCAGCCCTTACCGGGACAGGGGTTCACCCCTCCACTTT. This sequence uses TRBV7-2 and TRBJ1-6, with 10 middle bases fitting TRBD1. According to the germline V gene, CDR1 reads SGHTA and CDR2 reads FQGNSA. Ends trimmed: V by 5 bases, J by 9 bases; bases unmatched to a gene: 7. CDR3 length: 15 amino acids, cysteine to phenylalanine. The DNA shown is the 45-base CDR3, in frame from base 1.